The 26 T cell receptor beta chains below were found in one sample sequenced in a study of brain metastases from non-small cell lung cancer. Method: immunoSEQ multiplex PCR; TCRdb's copy keeps in-frame clones and lacks some. The profile shows 4,500 to 6,000 clones, 60% to 85% of them singletons. Sequences were obtained from primary lung tumor tissue. These TCRs come from a donor aged 40 or over with non-small cell lung cancer.

The chain combines TRBV6-2 or TRBV6-3 with TRBJ2-1; D possibly corresponds to TRBD2 (5 bases). V lost 0 bases and J 6 bases, leaving 12 bases between the germline ends. The CDR3 loop spans 15 amino acids. Looked up from germline, CDR1 is MNHEY and CDR2 is SVGEGT. The CDR3 loop is CASSYSSGWSNEQFF. The CDR3 DNA reads as TGTGCCAGCAGTTACTCATCGGGGTGGAGCAATGAGCAGTTCTTC.

This clone was picked up a small number of times. This chain links TRBV7-9 with TRBJ2-4; possibly TRBD1 for D (6 bases). This CDR3 has 15 residues. Trimming took off 5 bases at V and 2 bases at J, with 13 bases between the two ends. Germline assignment: CDR1 SEHNR and CDR2 FQNEAQ (reference sequence). CDR3 sequence: CASSVTQGTKNIQYF. CDR3 DNA sequence: TGTGCCAGCAGCGTAACACAGGGAACCAAAAACATTCAGTACTTC. Drawing the rest from reference TRBV7-9 and TRBJ2-4, the complete variable domain is DTGVSQNPRHKITKRGQNVTFRCDPISEHNRLYWYRQTLGQGPEFLTYFQNEAQLEKSRLLSDRFSAERPKGSFSTLEIQRTEQGDSAMYLCASSVTQGTKNIQYFGAGTRLSVL.

The chain joins TRBV7-9 to TRBJ2-3, with 8 nucleotides matching TRBD1. After removal of 5 bases from V and 3 bases from J, the junction contained 4 bases not matched to a gene. Germline CDR1 reads SEHNR; CDR2 reads FQNEAQ (reference sequence). CDR3 size: 14 residues. This CDR3 is CASSLDRVTDTQYF. DNA for the CDR3: TGTGCCAGCAGCCTGGACAGGGTAACAGATACGCAGTATTTT.

This clone was observed a handful of times. The chain joins TRBV5-6 to TRBJ1-5; TRBD1 matches 7 bases. Germline loops: CDR1 SGHDT, CDR2 YYEEEE. The V and J ends lost 3 bases and 5 bases, in that order; junction bases with no gene match: 5. CDR3 length equals 14 residues. The CDR3, as DNA: TGTGCCAGCAGCTCGACAGGGTTCGATCAGCCCCAGCATTTT. Translated: CASSSTGFDQPQHF.

This chain uses TRBV6-5 with TRBJ1-2; D ambiguous. The germline V and J ends were trimmed by 6 bases and 2 bases, with 4 bases remaining between them. The CDR3 extends over 11 amino acids. From germline, CDR1 is MNHEY and CDR2 SVGAGI. The CDR3 is CASRFNYGYTF. CDR3 coding DNA: TGTGCCAGCAGGTTCAACTATGGCTACACCTTC.

The CDR3 loop is CASSYNGPGNTIYF. CDR3 coding DNA: TGTGCCAGCAGTTACAACGGCCCTGGAAACACCATATATTTT. This chain uses TRBV6-2 or TRBV6-3 with TRBJ1-3; no clear D gene. Germline assignment: CDR1 MNHEY and CDR2 SVGEGT. Trimming took off 2 bases at V and 2 bases at J, with 7 bases between the two ends. This CDR3 is built from 14 residues.

This clone has more than one count but fewer than ten. The V call is TRBV3-1 (or the pseudogene TRBV3-2), the J call TRBJ2-7, with TRBD2 identical over 9 bases. The V gene's germline CDR1 is LGHDT and CDR2 YNNKEL (reference sequence). The V segment lost 6 bases and the J segment 0 bases; nucleotides outside the gene matches: 6. The CDR3 loop spans 15 amino acids. The CDR3 loop is CASRPRLADSYEQYF. In nucleotides, the CDR3 is TGTGCCAGCAGGCCTCGACTAGCGGACTCCTACGAGCAGTACTTC.

The chain couples TRBV24-1 to TRBJ2-7, with 7 bases fitting TRBD2. The CDR3 spans 15 residues. Germline V gives CDR1 KGHDR, CDR2 SFDVKD. V was clipped by 5 bases and J by 4 bases; unmatched bases: 10. The DNA for the CDR3 is TGTGCCACCAGTGCTTCTGGGAGGGGTCAGTACGAGCAGTACGTC. Protein product: CATSASGRGQYEQYV.

V usage is TRBV3-1 (or the pseudogene TRBV3-2) and J usage is TRBJ1-5; no firm D call. This CDR3 contains 14 residues. V gave up 2 bases and J gave up 7 bases, with 12 bases separating them. Germline V gives CDR1 LGHDT, CDR2 YNNKEL (reference sequence). The CDR3 DNA reads as TGTGCCAGCAGCCAATCTCACAGCGGGCAGCCCCAGCATTTT. Translation gives CASSQSHSGQPQHF.

V and J are TRBV24-1 and TRBJ2-5; D might be TRBD2 (6 bases). Germline values: CDR1 KGHDR, CDR2 SFDVKD. The germline V and J ends were trimmed by 0 bases and 1 base, with 14 bases remaining between them. This CDR3 comprises 17 residues. Here the CDR3 reads CATSDLGRGATQETQYF. DNA of the CDR3: TGTGCCACCAGTGATTTGGGGCGGGGAGCAACCCAAGAGACCCAGTACTTC.

CDR3 in amino acids: CASSLQTGWVRETQYF. The CDR3 region has the DNA TGTGCCAGCAGCTTACAAACAGGGTGGGTTCGAGAGACCCAGTACTTC. The chain employs TRBV7-2 and TRBJ2-5; weak D call: TRBD1 (6 bases). V gave up 2 bases and J gave up 4 bases, with 17 bases separating them. The CDR3 extends over 16 amino acids. The germline V gene has CDR1 SGHTA and CDR2 FQGNSA.

As to this clone: Mismatch with germline at one junction end may stem from a read error. This specimen includes other DNA sequences encoding the same CDR3. This chain links TRBV7-2 with TRBJ1-1; D is unclear. The CDR3 contains 14 residues. Per the germline V gene, CDR1 is SGHTA and CDR2 is FQGNSA. The CDR3 coding sequence is TGTGCCAGCAGCTTCCGGATCATGAATACTGAAGCTTTCTTT. Translated: CASSFRIMNTEAFF. Full variable domain (missing parts from reference TRBV7-2 and TRBJ1-1): GAGVSQSPSNKVTEKGKDVELRCDPISGHTALYWYRQSLGQGLEFLIYFQGNSAPDKSGLPSDRFSAERTGGSVSTLTIQRTQQEDSAVYLCASSFRIMNTEAFFGQGTRLTVV.

The chain combines TRBV5-1 with TRBJ2-5; 7 bases are shared with TRBD2. This CDR3 comprises 15 residues. J gave up 1 base and V 4 bases, and 7 bases lay outside the gene matches. Germline V CDR1 and CDR2: SGHRS, YFSETQ. Here the CDR3 reads CASSANIAGQETQYF. The DNA of the CDR3 is TGCGCCAGCAGCGCCAATATAGCGGGCCAAGAGACCCAGTACTTC.

The genes are TRBV5-1 and TRBJ1-4; D gene ambiguous. Germline V gene lookup returns CDR1 SGHRS and CDR2 YFSETQ. The CDR3 extends over 14 amino acids. Trimming removed 3 bases from V and 7 bases from J, with 13 bases in between. The CDR3 DNA reads TGCGCCAGCAGCTCTACAATGAGGACTGAAAAACTGTTTTTT. This sequence encodes CASSSTMRTEKLFF.

About this clone: At one of its ends the junction is not consistent with the germline gene, which may arise from a read error. This sample also contains other DNA sequences that code for the same CDR3. The CDR3 loop is CASSAESDTQYF. The DNA for the CDR3 is TGCGCCAGCAGTGCTGAATCAGATACACAGTATTTT. The rearrangement joins TRBV10-1 to TRBJ2-3; no clear D gene. CDR3 length: 12 amino acids. The germline V gene encodes CDR1 WNHNN and CDR2 SYGVQD (reference sequence).

This clone appeared a few times. The rearrangement uses TRBV4-2 and TRBJ1-2, with D unresolved. The CDR3 is 14 amino acids. Germline loops: CDR1 LGHNA, CDR2 YNFKEQ. Trimming left V 0 bases short and J 7 bases short, with 12 bases between. The CDR3 loop reads CASSQEGGIIGYTF. The CDR3 DNA is TGTGCCAGCAGCCAAGAGGGAGGGATAATTGGCTACACCTTC.

This chain uses TRBV11-3 with TRBJ2-2; D uncertain. Germline V gives CDR1 SGHNT, CDR2 YENEEA. V lost 6 bases and J lost 5, with 7 bases in between. The CDR3 has 12 amino acids. The CDR3 loop reads CASSRDTGELFF. The DNA of the CDR3 is TGTGCCAGCAGTAGGGATACCGGGGAGCTGTTTTTT.

This chain connects TRBV11-1 to TRBJ2-5; 11 nucleotides match TRBD2. This CDR3 comprises 16 residues. J gave up 2 bases and V 5 bases, and 7 bases lay outside the gene matches. CDR1 is SGHAT, CDR2 FQDESV, per germline (reference sequence). CDR3 nucleotide sequence: TGTGCCAGCAGCCGGAGACTAGCGGGGCAACAAGAGACCCAGTACTTC. Its translation: CASSRRLAGQQETQYF.

The rearrangement links TRBV7-9 to TRBJ1-1, with TRBD1 as a possible D gene (5 bases). The CDR3 covers 16 residues. V lost 1 base to trimming and J lost 1 base, with 13 bases between them. Germline CDR1 SEHNR, CDR2 FQNEAQ (reference sequence). CDR3 bases: TGTGCCAGCAGCTTAGTGTTTGGGAGGGGGAACACTGAAGCTTTCTTT. Translating gives CASSLVFGRGNTEAFF.

This chain connects TRBV9 to TRBJ1-4, with no clear D. The germline CDR1 and CDR2 sequences are SGDLS and YYNGEE. The CDR3 is 14 residues long. V lost 1 base to trimming and J lost 7 bases, with 11 bases between them. In DNA form, the CDR3 reads TGTGCCAGCAGCGTACGGGGAGGGCGTGAAAAACTGTTTTTT. Amino acid sequence: CASSVRGGREKLFF.

This sequence joins TRBV7-2 and TRBJ1-1; TRBD1 is a possible D gene (5 bases). V shed 4 bases and J shed 1 base, with 10 bases lying between them. Germline V lookup: CDR1 SGHTA, CDR2 FQGNSA. The length of the CDR3 is 14 residues. CDR3 bases: TGTGCCAGCAGCTACCAGGGTTGGAACACTGAAGCTTTCTTT. Protein: CASSYQGWNTEAFF.

The chain is built from TRBV4-1 and TRBJ1-1; no clear D gene. The V gene lost 1 base and the J gene lost 0 bases, with 9 bases spanning the gap. Germline assignment: CDR1 MGHRA and CDR2 YSYEKL. The CDR3 extends over 15 amino acids. The CDR3 coding sequence is TGCGCCAGCAGCCAAGGAAGCCTAATGAACACTGAAGCTTTCTTT. This encodes CASSQGSLMNTEAFF.

The gene calls are TRBV27 and TRBJ2-1; 10 bases map to TRBD2. V lost 3 bases, J lost 10 bases, and 9 bases stayed unmatched. The CDR3 has 15 amino acids. Germline lookup yields CDR1 MNHEY and CDR2 SMNVEV (reference sequence). CDR3 in amino acids: CASSLIGLAAGEQFF. CDR3 in DNA: TGTGCCAGCAGTTTGATAGGACTAGCGGCGGGGGAGCAGTTCTTC.

This clone came up once. This chain uses TRBV11-2 with TRBJ2-2; the D gene is possibly TRBD1 (5 bases). Looked up from germline, CDR1 is SGHAT and CDR2 is FQNNGV. V was pared by 3 bases and J by 6 bases, with 14 bases between. The CDR3 runs to 15 residues. The CDR3 spells CASSFQGYRAGELFF. The CDR3 DNA reads TGTGCCAGCAGCTTCCAGGGTTATAGGGCCGGGGAGCTGTTTTTT.

This clone was counted once. V usage is TRBV10-3 and J usage is TRBJ1-3, with TRBD1 matching over 11 bases. The CDR3 has 12 residues. From germline, CDR1 is ENHRY and CDR2 SYGVKD. After removal of 10 bases from V and 8 bases from J, the junction contained 4 bases not matched to a gene. The CDR3 coding sequence is TGTGCCACGGGGGACAGGGGGGACACCATATATTTT. Translation gives CATGDRGDTIYF.

The rearrangement joins TRBV6-5 to TRBJ1-1; maybe TRBD1 (5 bases). Germline loops: CDR1 MNHEY, CDR2 SVGAGI. Trimming pared 2 bases from V and 1 base from J, leaving 8 bases between. CDR3 size: 14 residues. The CDR3 sequence: CASSYVTANTEAFF. The CDR3, as DNA: TGTGCCAGCAGTTACGTGACAGCGAACACTGAAGCTTTCTTT.